These 3 T cell receptor beta chains originate from one sample sequenced in a study of shared clonotypes between healthy human individuals. The data were produced by immunoSEQ multiplex PCR, yet TCRdb's version contains in-frame clones alone and is incomplete. The sample has over 400,000 clones, approximately 82% seen once. The sample was PBMCs. These receptors were taken from a woman aged 40 to 55 in good health. Some clones in this sample may be carry-over from other donors' samples.

The table lists this clone with many counts. The J gene is TRBJ2-7, the V gene TRBV11-2, with D tentatively TRBD1 (5 bases). The CDR3 contains 15 residues. Trimming pared 5 bases from V and 1 base from J, leaving 15 bases between. CDR1 is SGHAT, CDR2 FQNNGV, per germline. CDR3 coding DNA: TGTGCCAGCAGCCTCTCCCAGGACATATCCTACGAGCAGTACTTC. It encodes CASSLSQDISYEQYF.

The gene calls are TRBV4-3 and TRBJ2-6; the D call may be TRBD1 or TRBD2 (6 bases each). The CDR3 totals 19 residues. Trimming removed 6 bases at V and 4 bases at J, with 25 bases between. Germline assignment: CDR1 LGHNA and CDR2 YSLEER. CDR3 DNA sequence: TGCGCCAGCAGTCGGGGGCCCCTGGCAGATGGTATGGGGGCCAACGTCCTGACTTTC. Its translation: CASSRGPLADGMGANVLTF.

J is TRBJ1-5 and V is TRBV4-3; 7 nucleotides line up with TRBD1. The CDR3 loop spans 15 amino acids. The junction had 2 bases not matched to a gene; V was cut back by 0 bases and J by 3 bases. CDR1 LGHNA and CDR2 YSLEER come from the germline V gene. The CDR3, as DNA: TGCGCCAGCAGCCAAGACAGGGGGAACAATCAGCCCCAGCATTTT. This sequence encodes CASSQDRGNNQPQHF.